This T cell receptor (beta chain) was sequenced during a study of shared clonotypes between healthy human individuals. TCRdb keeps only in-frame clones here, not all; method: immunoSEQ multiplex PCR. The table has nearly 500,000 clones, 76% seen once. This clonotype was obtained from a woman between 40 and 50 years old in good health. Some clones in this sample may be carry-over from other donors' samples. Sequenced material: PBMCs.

Here the CDR3 DNA reads TGCGCCAGCAGCTGGGGGGACCAAAATCAGCCCCAGCATTTT. Its translation: CASSWGDQNQPQHF. V and J are TRBV10-2 and TRBJ1-5; D perhaps matches TRBD1 (5 bases). V shed 6 bases and J shed 4 bases, with 13 bases lying between them. Germline values: CDR1 WSHSY, CDR2 SAAADI. The length of the CDR3 is 14 residues.